A selection of T cell receptor beta chains follows, all from one sample in a study of blood T cell repertoires in COVID-19. Libraries were prepared by immunoSEQ multiplex PCR; TCRdb keeps only in-frame clonotypes and omits some of them. The sample includes approximately 350,000 clones, approximately 89% seen only once; the top ten take less than 3.5%. Sequenced: peripheral blood. The receptor source for this set is a woman aged 18 to 35 who had recovered from COVID-19. The CDR3 runs from the conserved cysteine through the conserved F or W. Part of the rows lack a size; the others show once, few, many or a class for expanded clones.

cdr3_length	clone_size	v_call	j_call	cdr3_aa
15	NA	TRBV7-2	TRBJ2-3	CASPPGDRGTDTQYF
16	NA	TRBV4-1	TRBJ1-4	CASSQDARGGNEKLFF
15	once	TRBV6-2/TRBV6-3	TRBJ1-1	CASSPRGGPNTEAFF
12	once	TRBV24-1	TRBJ2-1	CATGGTFDEQFF
18	few	TRBV3-1/TRBV3-2	TRBJ1-2	CASSQGSGGTLSNYGYTF
15	few	TRBV7-6	TRBJ1-3	CASSQQGMGGNTIYF
15	NA	TRBV2	TRBJ2-2	CASSDSGQGTGELFF
16	NA	TRBV11-3	TRBJ1-4	CASSLDSRVGSEKLFF
17	NA	TRBV27	TRBJ2-5	CASSLRASGSGQETQYF
16	NA	TRBV18	TRBJ2-3	CASSPLRGGGADTQYF
17	NA	TRBV27	TRBJ2-3	CASSLRAPGQGTDTQYF
15	NA	TRBV19	TRBJ1-2	CASSTLPGLWSGYTF
16	once	TRBV18	TRBJ2-5	CASSPVRGQYQETQYF
14	few	TRBV19	TRBJ1-2	CASSRTEASGGYTF
16	NA	TRBV6-5	TRBJ2-1	CASSYATSAGYNEQFF
15	NA	TRBV5-1	TRBJ2-3	CASTRIAGSTDTQYF
16	NA	TRBV9	TRBJ2-6	CASSRGVEAGANVLTF
17	NA	TRBV5-8	TRBJ2-6	CASSLRGGASGANVLTF
15	NA	TRBV7-2	TRBJ2-1	CASSQGLAGNNEQFF
18	NA	TRBV15	TRBJ2-5	CATSRGSFWGQGAETQYF
15	once	TRBV2	TRBJ1-5	CASKRGQGFEQPQHF
13	NA	TRBV29-1	TRBJ2-1	CSVWRRSYNEQFF
15	NA	TRBV5-1	TRBJ2-3	CASSLDGGYTDTQYF
17	once	TRBV7-2	TRBJ2-1	CASSGLAGVSSYNEQFF
18	NA	TRBV19	TRBJ2-5	CASSPGAGSGRTWETQYF
14	once	TRBV5-1	TRBJ2-5	CASRGGGDSAAQYF
15	once	TRBV7-2	TRBJ2-6	CASRITGAGANVLTF
17	NA	TRBV19	TRBJ2-1	CASSRPQGISSYNEQFF
16	NA	TRBV18	TRBJ1-5	CASSPSRAEGNQPQHF
15	NA	TRBV18	TRBJ1-3	CASSPSDRDGNTIYF
15	NA	TRBV2	TRBJ2-2	CASSEARQGPGELFF
13	NA	TRBV7-9	TRBJ2-1	CASSLGGMNEQFF
16	NA	TRBV2	TRBJ2-5	CANPPAGGQNQETQYF
17	NA	TRBV4-1	TRBJ2-1	CASSQDVGGVSPGEQFF
17	NA	TRBV30	TRBJ2-1	CAWSVRRAGTGNNEQFF
14	once	TRBV5-1	TRBJ1-2	CASSLEVSGYGYTF
12	NA	TRBV19	TRBJ1-5	CASHSPYQPQHF
14	NA	TRBV3-1/TRBV3-2	TRBJ2-3	CASSPSGRADTQYF
14	NA	TRBV9	TRBJ2-1	CASSVAGNYNEQFF
14	NA	TRBV7-8	TRBJ1-2	CASSDPGRGYGYTF
14	NA	TRBV25-1	TRBJ1-1	CASSEVLGNTEAFF
15	NA	TRBV6-1	TRBJ2-1	CASSEDSSSYNEQFF
14	NA	TRBV19	TRBJ2-2	CASSPDYIPGELFF
16	NA	TRBV7-8	TRBJ2-3	CASSPTSQVYTDTQYF
12	NA	TRBV19	TRBJ1-2	CASSRARDGYTF
17	NA	TRBV6-2/TRBV6-3	TRBJ1-6	CASSYSRGGTIRPPLHF
15	NA	TRBV11-2	TRBJ1-1	CASSFRGEFNTEAFF
14	NA	TRBV11-2	TRBJ1-4	CASSPGQTNEKLFF
18	NA	TRBV20-1	TRBJ2-3	CSASLSSSGRLGADTQYF
15	NA	TRBV19	TRBJ1-4	CASSTGQATNEKLFF
16	NA	TRBV4-3	TRBJ2-3	CASSQEPQGLRDTQYF
17	NA	TRBV6-2/TRBV6-3	TRBJ2-3	CASSYIPGLMNWDTQYF